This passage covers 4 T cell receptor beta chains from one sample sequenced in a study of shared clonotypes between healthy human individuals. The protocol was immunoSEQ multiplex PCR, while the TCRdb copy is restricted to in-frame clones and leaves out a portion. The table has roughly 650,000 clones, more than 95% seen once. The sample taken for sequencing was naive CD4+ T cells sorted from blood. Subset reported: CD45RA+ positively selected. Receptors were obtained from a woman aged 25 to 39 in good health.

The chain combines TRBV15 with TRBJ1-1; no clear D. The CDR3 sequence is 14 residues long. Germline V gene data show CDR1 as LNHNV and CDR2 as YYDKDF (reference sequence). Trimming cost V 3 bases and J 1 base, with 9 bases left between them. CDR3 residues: CATSRGSSNTEAFF. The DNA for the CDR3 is TGTGCCACCAGCAGGGGGTCTTCGAACACTGAAGCTTTCTTT.

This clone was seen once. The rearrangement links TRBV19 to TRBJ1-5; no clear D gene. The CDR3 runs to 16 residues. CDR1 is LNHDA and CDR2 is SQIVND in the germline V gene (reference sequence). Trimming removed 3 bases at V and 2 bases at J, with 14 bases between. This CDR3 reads CASSMEGGLRNQPQHF. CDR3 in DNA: TGTGCCAGTAGTATGGAGGGAGGGCTACGCAATCAGCCCCAGCATTTT.

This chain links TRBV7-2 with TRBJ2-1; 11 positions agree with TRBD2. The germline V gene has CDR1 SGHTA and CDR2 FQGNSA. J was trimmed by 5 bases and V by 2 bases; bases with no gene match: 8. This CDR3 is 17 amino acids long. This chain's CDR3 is CASSLRSSGRAHNEQFF. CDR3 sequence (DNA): TGTGCCAGCAGCTTAAGGAGTAGCGGGAGGGCCCACAATGAGCAGTTCTTC.

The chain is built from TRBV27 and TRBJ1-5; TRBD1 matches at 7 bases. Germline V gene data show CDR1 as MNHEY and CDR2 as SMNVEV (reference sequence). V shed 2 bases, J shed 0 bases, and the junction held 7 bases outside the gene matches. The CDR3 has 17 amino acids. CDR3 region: CASSLPQGTDSNQPQHF. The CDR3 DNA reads TGTGCCAGCAGTTTACCACAGGGGACCGATAGCAATCAGCCCCAGCATTTT.